These 9 T cell receptor beta chains were sequenced from one sample in a study of T cell responses to AZD1222 COVID-19 vaccine. This table comes from immunoSEQ multiplex PCR, and its TCRdb copy is limited to in-frame clones, with some not included. This table has 150,000 to 200,000 clones, roughly 90% appearing once. This specimen was peripheral blood, taken on day 0 of AZD1222 vaccination. The receptors here all came from an adult in good health.

The chain links TRBV2 to TRBJ2-1, with no clear D. The germline V gene has CDR1 SNHLY and CDR2 FYNNEI. V gave up 5 bases and J gave up 8 bases, with 19 bases separating them. The CDR3 has 15 residues. In DNA, the CDR3 is TGTGCCAGCAGTTCCCTTCCCAGCCCTGACGATGAGCAGTTCTTC. It encodes CASSSLPSPDDEQFF.

The chain couples TRBV5-6 to TRBJ1-1; unclear D gene. The CDR3 contains 13 residues. Trimming left V 1 base short and J 8 bases short, with 12 bases between. From germline, CDR1 is SGHDT and CDR2 YYEEEE. The CDR3 bases are TGTGCCAGCAGCTTGCTTACCGAACAGGAAGCTTTCTTT. It is translated as CASSLLTEQEAFF.

The V and J genes are TRBV12-2 and TRBJ2-7; the table's D call, TRBD1, was not checked against the DNA. TRBV12-2 is a listed pseudogene. The CDR3 runs 16 residues. The CDR3 is CASRPGGQESSYEQYF. The CDR3 DNA follows: TGTGCAAGTCGCCCCGGGGGACAGGAGAGCTCCTACGAGCAGTACTTC.

V is TRBV5-6 and J is TRBJ2-5; D call uncertain. This CDR3 region has 15 residues. Between the trimmed V and J ends, which lost 1 base and 2 bases, there was a span of 12 bases. Germline V CDR1 and CDR2: SGHDT, YYEEEE. The CDR3 is CASSLPGLGQETQYF. DNA for the CDR3: TGTGCCAGCAGCTTGCCCGGCCTGGGGCAAGAGACCCAGTACTTC.

V usage is TRBV6-6 and J usage is TRBJ1-2, with D hard to call. The CDR3 extends over 13 amino acids. V was clipped by 6 bases and J by 0 bases, with 8 bases between them. In germline, CDR1 is MNHNY, CDR2 SVGAGI (reference sequence). The CDR3 reads CASRDGANYGYTF. The CDR3 DNA reads as TGTGCCAGCAGGGACGGTGCTAACTATGGCTACACCTTC.

This chain uses TRBV19 with TRBJ1-1, with D possibly matching TRBD1 (5 bases). This CDR3 has 15 residues. Germline CDR1 LNHDA, CDR2 SQIVND (reference sequence). V lost 1 base and J 2 bases, leaving 11 bases between the germline ends. CDR3 DNA sequence: TGTGCCAGTAGTATAGTTCAGGGACCTAACACTGAAGCTTTCTTT. Encoded protein: CASSIVQGPNTEAFF.

The gene calls are TRBV11-3 and TRBJ2-2, with D unresolved. V lost 4 bases and J lost 1, with 10 bases in between. The CDR3 totals 15 residues. Germline loops: CDR1 SGHNT, CDR2 YENEEA. CDR3 coding DNA: TGTGCCAGCAGCTCCACCCGAGGGAACACCGGGGAGCTGTTTTTT. It is translated as CASSSTRGNTGELFF. Looking up the rest from reference TRBV11-3 and TRBJ2-2 gives the full variable domain: EAGVVQSPRYKIIEKKQPVAFWCNPISGHNTLYWYLQNLGQGPELLIRYENEEAVDDSQLPKDRFSAERLKGVDSTLKIQPAELGDSAVYLCASSSTRGNTGELFFGEGSRLTVL.

V and J are TRBV7-3 and TRBJ1-3, with D unresolved. The germline gives CDR1 SGHTA, CDR2 FQGTGA. V lost 0 bases and J lost 3, with 3 bases in between. The CDR3 has 13 residues. The CDR3 spells CASSLTYGNTIYF. CDR3 nucleotides: TGTGCCAGCAGCTTAACATATGGAAACACCATATATTTT.

The J gene is TRBJ2-5, the V gene TRBV29-1; 8 nucleotides line up with TRBD1. After removal of 6 bases from V and 5 bases from J, the junction contained 5 bases not matched to a gene. The CDR3 spans 12 residues. CDR1 and CDR2 from the germline V gene are SQVTM and ANQGSEA. CDR3 DNA: TGCAGCGTCGTCCACAGGGGGGAGACCCAGTACTTC. Its translation is CSVVHRGETQYF.